The 2 T cell receptor beta chains reported below all come from one sample, sequenced in a study of blood T cell repertoires in COVID-19 (TCRdb year 2020). Libraries were made using the immunoSEQ multiplex PCR assay. The table comes from immuneACCESS by way of TCRdb, which keeps in-frame sequences with V and J called. Part of the clones is missing from these tables; in studies checked, under half for an unresolved V gene and the rest for unknown reasons. The sample includes 240,000 or so clones, with around 86% observed a single time. The top ten clones comprise more than 9% of the sample. Material for sequencing was peripheral blood. These receptors originate from an elderly man with acute or convalescent COVID-19.

The chain couples TRBV19 to TRBJ1-6, with no clear D. V was shortened by 4 bases and J by 5 bases, with 9 bases between the two germline ends. CDR1 is LNHDA, CDR2 SQIVND, per germline (reference sequence). The length of the CDR3 is 14 residues. The CDR3 region has the DNA TGTGCCAGTAGTACCCTGGGAGATAATTCACCCCTCCACTTT. This encodes CASSTLGDNSPLHF.

The chain recombines TRBV7-2 with TRBJ2-1; 7 positions match TRBD2. This CDR3 spans 14 amino acids. V shed 5 bases and J 10 bases; nucleotides not matched to a gene: 11. Germline CDR1 reads SGHTA; CDR2 reads FQGNSA. CDR3 nucleotide sequence: TGTGCCAGCAGCCCAACCCAGGCGGGACTAGAGCAGTTCTTC. Its translation is CASSPTQAGLEQFF.